These T cell receptor beta chains were read from a single sample in a study of blood T cell repertoires in COVID-19. The method was immunoSEQ multiplex PCR; TCRdb's version includes in-frame clones alone and lacks a portion of them. Of 170,000 or so clones in the sample, around 89% were seen once. Sample: PBMCs or T cells enriched from blood (not recorded which). These receptors came from a woman aged 45-60 years who had recovered from COVID-19. Each CDR3 is given without its conserved first and last residue. D genes are given only for firm matches.

J gene: TRBJ1-5
D gene: .
V gene: TRBV7-2
CDR3 protein: ASSLMSGSNQPQH

J gene: TRBJ2-2
D gene: .
V gene: TRBV5-1
CDR3 protein: ASSGTPGGTGELF

J gene: TRBJ2-2
D gene: .
V gene: TRBV11-2
CDR3 protein: ASSLGQAPTGELF

J gene: TRBJ2-7
D gene: .
V gene: TRBV5-1
CDR3 protein: ASSPQASIGTGAYEQY

J gene: TRBJ2-5
D gene: .
V gene: TRBV4-3
CDR3 protein: ASSQEVGVGTQY

J gene: TRBJ2-5
D gene: TRBD2
V gene: TRBV4-1
CDR3 protein: ASSQGLAGVAIGETQY

J gene: TRBJ1-2
D gene: .
V gene: TRBV6-2/TRBV6-3
CDR3 protein: ASSAFGGLRNTRNYGYT

J gene: TRBJ2-1
D gene: .
V gene: TRBV3-1/TRBV3-2
CDR3 protein: ASNRYRAFNEQF

J gene: TRBJ1-2
D gene: .
V gene: TRBV18
CDR3 protein: ASSPFQGNQYGYT

J gene: TRBJ2-5
D gene: TRBD2
V gene: TRBV7-2
CDR3 protein: ASSLAGRGYQETQY

J gene: TRBJ2-2
D gene: TRBD1
V gene: TRBV18
CDR3 protein: ASSGFSGTGGTGELF

J gene: TRBJ2-1
D gene: .
V gene: TRBV7-8
CDR3 protein: ASSFTSRARGIYNEQF

J gene: TRBJ2-2
D gene: .
V gene: TRBV5-1
CDR3 protein: ASSQKQGGQFRELF

J gene: TRBJ1-2
D gene: .
V gene: TRBV7-3
CDR3 protein: ASSLQGNYGYT

J gene: TRBJ1-5
D gene: .
V gene: TRBV6-5
CDR3 protein: ASSAGGGNQPQH

J gene: TRBJ1-1
D gene: TRBD1
V gene: TRBV4-3
CDR3 protein: ASSQTGGTASLSNTEAF

J gene: TRBJ2-1
D gene: .
V gene: TRBV11-3
CDR3 protein: ASSFSSGTQGGEQF

J gene: TRBJ1-2
D gene: TRBD1
V gene: TRBV7-3
CDR3 protein: ASSPRGDYGYT

J gene: TRBJ2-7
D gene: .
V gene: TRBV18
CDR3 protein: ASSPFPSYEQY

J gene: TRBJ1-3
D gene: TRBD1
V gene: TRBV18
CDR3 protein: ASSPFWTGKGGNTIY

J gene: TRBJ2-7
D gene: .
V gene: TRBV7-2
CDR3 protein: ASSRVPAYEQY

J gene: TRBJ2-1
D gene: TRBD1
V gene: TRBV7-9
CDR3 protein: ASSLFGQGLHNEQF

J gene: TRBJ1-2
D gene: .
V gene: TRBV5-6
CDR3 protein: ASSLGGRVGGYT

J gene: TRBJ2-1
D gene: TRBD2
V gene: TRBV5-1
CDR3 protein: ASSATSGVVYNEQF